Listed here is a single T cell receptor (beta chain). The sample belongs to a study of blood T cell repertoires in COVID-19. For the study at large: For recovered donors of Cohort 3, there were two negative PCRs, clearance, or symptom resolution. Specimens from acute and convalescent COVID-19 originated in the United States, Italy and Spain. T cells, B-cell-depleted T cells, or PBMCs supplied cDNA or gDNA.

After removal of 2 bases from V and 9 bases from J, the junction contained 3 bases not matched to a gene. Germline V gives CDR1 MNHEY, CDR2 SMNVEV (reference sequence). The CDR3 has 14 residues. TCRdb's table, derived via immunoSEQ multiplex PCR, lists solely in-frame clones and lacks some. The sample records 350,000 to 450,000 clones, approximately 89% being singletons. Sequenced material: PBMCs or T cells enriched from blood (not recorded which). This receptor was identified in a man aged 35 to 55 in a cohort exposed to, infected with or recovered from COVID-19 (not recorded which). V usage is TRBV27 and J usage is TRBJ2-1, with TRBD2 matching 11 bases. The CDR3 DNA reads TGTGCCAGCAGTTTACTAGCGGGAGGTGGTGAGCAGTTCTTC. Its protein is CASSLLAGGGEQFF.